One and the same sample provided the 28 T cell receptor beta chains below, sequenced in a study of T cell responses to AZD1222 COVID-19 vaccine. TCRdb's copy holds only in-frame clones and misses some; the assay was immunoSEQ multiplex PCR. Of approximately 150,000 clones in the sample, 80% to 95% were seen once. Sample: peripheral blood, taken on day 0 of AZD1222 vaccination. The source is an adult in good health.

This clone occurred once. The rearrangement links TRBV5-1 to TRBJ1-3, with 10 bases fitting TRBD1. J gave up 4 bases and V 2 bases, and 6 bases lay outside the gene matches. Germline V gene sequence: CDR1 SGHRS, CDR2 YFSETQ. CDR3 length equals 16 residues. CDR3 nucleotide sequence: TGCGCCAGCAGCTTTAGGACAGGGGGAGTCGGAAACACCATATATTTT. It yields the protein CASSFRTGGVGNTIYF.

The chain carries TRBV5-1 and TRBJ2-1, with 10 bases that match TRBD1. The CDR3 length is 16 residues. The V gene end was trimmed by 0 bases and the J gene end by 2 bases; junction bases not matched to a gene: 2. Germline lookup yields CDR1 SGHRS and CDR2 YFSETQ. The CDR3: CASSLDGTGAYNEQFF. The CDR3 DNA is TGCGCCAGCAGCTTGGATGGGACAGGGGCCTACAATGAGCAGTTCTTC.

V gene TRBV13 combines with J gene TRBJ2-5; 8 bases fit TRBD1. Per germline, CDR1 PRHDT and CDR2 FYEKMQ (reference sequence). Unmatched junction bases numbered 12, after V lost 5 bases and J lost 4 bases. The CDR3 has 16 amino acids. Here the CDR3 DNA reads TGTGCCAGCAGCGCCGCATTTACAGGGGGGATAGAGACCCAGTACTTC. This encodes CASSAAFTGGIETQYF.

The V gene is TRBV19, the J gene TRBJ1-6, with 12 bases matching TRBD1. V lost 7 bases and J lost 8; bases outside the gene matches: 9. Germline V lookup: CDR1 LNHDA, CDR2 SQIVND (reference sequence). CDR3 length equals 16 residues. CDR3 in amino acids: CASKGWDRGLDSPLHF. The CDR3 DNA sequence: TGTGCCAGTAAGGGATGGGACAGGGGGCTTGATTCACCCCTCCACTTT.

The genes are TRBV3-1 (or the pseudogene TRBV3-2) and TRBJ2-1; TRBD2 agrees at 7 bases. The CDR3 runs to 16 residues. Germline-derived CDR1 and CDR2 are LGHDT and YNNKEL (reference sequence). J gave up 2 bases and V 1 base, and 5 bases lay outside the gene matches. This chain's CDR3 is CASSQVSAGPYNEQFF. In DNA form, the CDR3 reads TGTGCCAGCAGCCAAGTCTCAGCGGGACCCTACAATGAGCAGTTCTTC.

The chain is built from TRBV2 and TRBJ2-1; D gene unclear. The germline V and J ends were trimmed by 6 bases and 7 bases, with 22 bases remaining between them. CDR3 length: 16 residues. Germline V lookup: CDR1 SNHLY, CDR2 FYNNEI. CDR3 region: CASRGLQPLEENEQFF. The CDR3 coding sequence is TGTGCCAGCAGGGGCTTGCAGCCATTGGAAGAGAATGAGCAGTTCTTC.

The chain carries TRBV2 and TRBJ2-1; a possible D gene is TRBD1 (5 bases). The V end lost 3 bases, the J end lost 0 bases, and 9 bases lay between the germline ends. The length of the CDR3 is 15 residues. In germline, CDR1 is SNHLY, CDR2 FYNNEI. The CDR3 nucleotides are TGTGCCAGCAGTGAGGACACGAGCTCCTACAATGAGCAGTTCTTC. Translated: CASSEDTSSYNEQFF.

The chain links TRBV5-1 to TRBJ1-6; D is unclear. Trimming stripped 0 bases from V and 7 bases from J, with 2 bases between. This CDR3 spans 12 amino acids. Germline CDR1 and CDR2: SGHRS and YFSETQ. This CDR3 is CASSLANSPLHF. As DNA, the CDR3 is TGCGCCAGCAGCTTGGCCAATTCACCCCTCCACTTT.

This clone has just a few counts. The CDR3 region is CASSFSQQTTGYYGYTF. The DNA of the CDR3 is TGTGCCAGCAGTTTCTCACAACAGACGACCGGATACTATGGCTACACCTTC. The chain has TRBV27 and TRBJ1-2; D is ambiguous. V lost 3 bases and J lost 3, with 20 bases in between. This CDR3 comprises 17 residues. The germline CDR1 and CDR2 sequences are MNHEY and SMNVEV (reference sequence).

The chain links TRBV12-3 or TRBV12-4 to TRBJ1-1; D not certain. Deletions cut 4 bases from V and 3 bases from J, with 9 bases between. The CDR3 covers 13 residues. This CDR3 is CASSWARDTEAFF. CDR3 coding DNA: TGTGCCAGCAGTTGGGCGCGGGACACTGAAGCTTTCTTT.

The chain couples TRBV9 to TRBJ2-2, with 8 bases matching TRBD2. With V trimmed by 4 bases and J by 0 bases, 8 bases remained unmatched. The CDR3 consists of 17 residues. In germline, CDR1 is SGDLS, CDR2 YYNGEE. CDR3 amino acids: CASSPREGSPNTGELFF. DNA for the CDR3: TGTGCCAGCAGCCCCCGGGAGGGGTCCCCGAACACCGGGGAGCTGTTTTTT.

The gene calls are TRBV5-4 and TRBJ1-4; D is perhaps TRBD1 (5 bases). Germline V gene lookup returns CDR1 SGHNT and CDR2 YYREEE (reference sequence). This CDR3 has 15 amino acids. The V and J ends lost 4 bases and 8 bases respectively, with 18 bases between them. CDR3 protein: CASSPSRQGTEKLFF. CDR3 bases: TGTGCCAGCAGCCCCTCGAGGCAGGGTACCGAAAAACTGTTTTTT. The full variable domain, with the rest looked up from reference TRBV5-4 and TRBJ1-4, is ETGVTQSPTHLIKTRGQQVTLRCSSQSGHNTVSWYQQALGQGPQFIFQYYREEENGRGNFPPRFSGLQFPNYSSELNVNALELDDSALYLCASSPSRQGTEKLFFGSGTQLSVL.

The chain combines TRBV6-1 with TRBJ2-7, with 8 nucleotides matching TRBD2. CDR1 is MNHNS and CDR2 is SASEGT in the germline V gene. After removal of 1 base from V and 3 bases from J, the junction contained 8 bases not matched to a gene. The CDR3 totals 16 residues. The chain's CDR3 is CASSEVSMGLGYEQYF. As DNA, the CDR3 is TGTGCCAGCAGTGAAGTCTCTATGGGACTAGGCTACGAGCAGTACTTC.

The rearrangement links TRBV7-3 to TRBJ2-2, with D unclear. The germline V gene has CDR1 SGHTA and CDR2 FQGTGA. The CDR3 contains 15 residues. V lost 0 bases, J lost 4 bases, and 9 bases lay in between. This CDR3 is CASSLTYTATGELFF. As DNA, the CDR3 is TGTGCCAGCAGCTTAACGTATACAGCCACCGGGGAGCTGTTTTTT. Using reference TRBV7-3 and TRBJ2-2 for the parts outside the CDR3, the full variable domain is GAGVSQTPSNKVTEKGKYVELRCDPISGHTALYWYRQSLGQGPEFLIYFQGTGAADDSGLPNDRFFAVRPEGSVSTLKIQRTERGDSAVYLCASSLTYTATGELFFGEGSRLTVL.

In DNA, the CDR3 is TGTGCCAGCAGCCCCCGACAGGGCACAAACGGGGAGCTGTTTTTT. Residues: CASSPRQGTNGELFF. V is TRBV11-2 and J is TRBJ2-2, with 7 bases lining up with TRBD1. The CDR3 has 15 residues. CDR1 and CDR2 (germline): SGHAT, FQNNGV. V dropped 5 bases and J dropped 7; count of bases not matched to a gene: 10.

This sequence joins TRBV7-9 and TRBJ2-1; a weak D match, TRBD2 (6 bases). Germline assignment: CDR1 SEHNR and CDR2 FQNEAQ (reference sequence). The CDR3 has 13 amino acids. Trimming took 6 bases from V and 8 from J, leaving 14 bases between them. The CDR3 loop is CASRRDPEDEQFF. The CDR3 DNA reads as TGTGCCAGCAGGCGGGACCCCGAGGATGAGCAGTTCTTC. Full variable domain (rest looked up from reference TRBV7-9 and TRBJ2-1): DTGVSQNPRHKITKRGQNVTFRCDPISEHNRLYWYRQTLGQGPEFLTYFQNEAQLEKSRLLSDRFSAERPKGSFSTLEIQRTEQGDSAMYLCASRRDPEDEQFFGPGTRLTVL.

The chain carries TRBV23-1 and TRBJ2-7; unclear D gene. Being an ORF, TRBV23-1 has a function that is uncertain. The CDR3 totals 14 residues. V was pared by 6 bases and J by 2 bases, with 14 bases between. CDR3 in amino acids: CASRIRVVTYEQYF. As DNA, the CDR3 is TGCGCCAGCAGGATTAGGGTAGTTACCTACGAGCAGTACTTC.

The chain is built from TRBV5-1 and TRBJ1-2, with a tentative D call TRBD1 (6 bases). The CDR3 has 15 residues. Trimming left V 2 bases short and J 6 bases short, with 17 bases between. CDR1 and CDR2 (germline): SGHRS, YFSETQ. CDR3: CASSLQVQGPDGYTF. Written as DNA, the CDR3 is TGCGCCAGCAGCTTACAGGTTCAGGGGCCAGATGGCTACACCTTC.

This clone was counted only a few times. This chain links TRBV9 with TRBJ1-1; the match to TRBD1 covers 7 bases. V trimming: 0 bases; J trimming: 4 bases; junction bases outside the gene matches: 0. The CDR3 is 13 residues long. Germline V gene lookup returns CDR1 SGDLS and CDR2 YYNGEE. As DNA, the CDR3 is TGTGCCAGCAGCGTAGACAGGGGCACTGAAGCTTTCTTT. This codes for CASSVDRGTEAFF. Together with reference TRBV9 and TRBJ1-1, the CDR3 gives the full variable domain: DSGVTQTPKHLITATGQRVTLRCSPRSGDLSVYWYQQSLDQGLQFLIQYYNGEERAKGNILERFSAQQFPDLHSELNLSSLELGDSALYFCASSVDRGTEAFFGQGTRLTVV.

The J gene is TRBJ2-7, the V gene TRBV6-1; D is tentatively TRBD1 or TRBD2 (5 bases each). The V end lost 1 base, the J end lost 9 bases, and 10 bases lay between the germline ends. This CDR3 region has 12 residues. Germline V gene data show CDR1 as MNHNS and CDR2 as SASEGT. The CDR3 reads CASSEGGTGQYF. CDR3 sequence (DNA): TGTGCCAGCAGTGAAGGGGGGACGGGGCAGTACTTC.

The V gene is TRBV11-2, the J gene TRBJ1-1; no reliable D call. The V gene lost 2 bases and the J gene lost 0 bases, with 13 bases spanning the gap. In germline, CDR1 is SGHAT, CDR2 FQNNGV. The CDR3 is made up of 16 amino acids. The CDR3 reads CASSLSPPSMNTEAFF. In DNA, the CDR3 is TGTGCCAGCAGCTTATCCCCTCCGTCCATGAACACTGAAGCTTTCTTT.

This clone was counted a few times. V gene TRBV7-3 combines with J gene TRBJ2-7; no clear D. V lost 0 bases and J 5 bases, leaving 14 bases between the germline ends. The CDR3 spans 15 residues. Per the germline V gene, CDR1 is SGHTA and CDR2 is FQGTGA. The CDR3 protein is CASSLTGWKMDEQYF. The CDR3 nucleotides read TGTGCCAGCAGCTTAACCGGATGGAAGATGGACGAGCAGTACTTC.

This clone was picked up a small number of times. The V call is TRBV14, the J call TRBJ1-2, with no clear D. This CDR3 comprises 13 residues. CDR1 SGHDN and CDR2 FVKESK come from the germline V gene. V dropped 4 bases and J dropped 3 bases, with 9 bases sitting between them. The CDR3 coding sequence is TGTGCCAGCAGCCGTGCCGTAGACTATGGCTACACCTTC. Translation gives CASSRAVDYGYTF.

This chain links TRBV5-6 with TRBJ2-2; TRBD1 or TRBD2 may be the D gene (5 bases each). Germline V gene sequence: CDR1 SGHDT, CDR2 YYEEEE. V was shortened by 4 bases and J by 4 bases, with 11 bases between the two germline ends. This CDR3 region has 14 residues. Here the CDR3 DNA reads TGTGCCAGCAGCGGGACCCTCATCACCGGGGAGCTGTTTTTT. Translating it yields CASSGTLITGELFF.

The CDR3 DNA is TGCGCCAGCAGCCAAGTGAGCAATCAGCCCCAGCATTTT. Protein sequence: CASSQVSNQPQHF. The chain couples TRBV4-3 to TRBJ1-5; D uncertain. Deletions cut 1 base from V and 1 base from J, with 2 bases between. Per the germline V gene, CDR1 is LGHNA and CDR2 is YSLEER. There are 13 residues in the CDR3.

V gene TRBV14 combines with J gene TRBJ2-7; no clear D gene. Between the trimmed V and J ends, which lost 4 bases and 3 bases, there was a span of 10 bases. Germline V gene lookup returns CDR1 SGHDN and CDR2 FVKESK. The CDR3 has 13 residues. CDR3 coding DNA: TGTGCCAGCAGCCGGACCGGACGCTACGAGCAGTACTTC. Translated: CASSRTGRYEQYF.

CDR3 DNA: TGCGCCAGCAGCCCGGGACAGGGAGGTTGGGATGAGCAGTTCTTC. This encodes CASSPGQGGWDEQFF. The J gene is TRBJ2-1, the V gene TRBV5-1; 9 nucleotides align to TRBD1. Per germline, CDR1 SGHRS and CDR2 YFSETQ. With 4 bases clipped from V and 8 bases from J, the junction kept 10 bases outside the gene matches. The CDR3 runs to 15 residues.

CDR3 nucleotide sequence: TGTGCCAGCTCACCACTGGCTCAGCTAGACACTGAAGCTTTCTTT. This sequence encodes CASSPLAQLDTEAFF. The chain recombines TRBV18 with TRBJ1-1; D unclear. V was shortened by 1 base and J by 3 bases, with 12 bases between the two germline ends. Germline assignment: CDR1 KGHSH and CDR2 LQKENI. The CDR3 runs to 15 residues. Looking up the rest from reference TRBV18 and TRBJ1-1 gives the full variable domain: NAGVMQNPRHLVRRRGQEARLRCSPMKGHSHVYWYRQLPEEGLKFMVYLQKENIIDESGMPKERFSAEFPKEGPSILRIQQVVRGDSAAYFCASSPLAQLDTEAFFGQGTRLTVV.